This T cell receptor beta chain was identified in a study of T cell clonotyping in hematopoietic cell transplantation. Regarding this clone: Its matching antigen is unknown.

The germline V gene encodes CDR1 LGHNA and CDR2 YSLEER. V trimming: 2 bases; J trimming: 5 bases; junction bases outside the gene matches: 5. This CDR3 is built from 14 residues. The repertoire was sequenced with immunoSEQ multiplex PCR; TCRdb's copy has only in-frame clones and lacks some. The sample records around 4,900 clones, approximately 96% being singletons. Samples: about 28 days before transplant, then days 30, 100 and 180 after. Study-wide results and limits: Broader posttransplant TCR repertoire diversity was predicted by graft donor and pretransplant recipient Inverse Simpson Index values.

This clonotype was obtained from a male patient aged 35-50 years who had an allogeneic stem cell transplant from a related donor, so the T cells may come from the graft donor. Some clones in this sample may be carry-over from other donors' samples. The J gene is TRBJ1-2, the V gene TRBV4-3; TRBD1 aligns across 7 bases. The sample here was PBMCs, taken 100 days after allogeneic stem cell transplant. The CDR3 bases are TGCGCCAGCAGCCAACAAGTGACAGGGTATGGCTACACCTTC. This translates into CASSQQVTGYGYTF.